Listed below are T cell receptor beta chains from one sample, sequenced in a study of OX40 agonist ivuxolimab in advanced cancers. Sequenced by immunoSEQ multiplex PCR; TCRdb stores in-frame clones only, minus some. The sample has about 58,000 clones, around 90% seen once. The material sequenced was CD4+ or CD8+ T cells sorted from blood, taken in a trial of the OX40 agonist ivuxolimab. The receptors here all came from an adult with an advanced solid tumor such as melanoma, head and neck, liver or kidney cancer. The CDR3 runs from the conserved cysteine through the conserved F or W. The order of the fields is clone size, V gene, CDR3 protein. Not every row has a clone size; where given, it reads once, few, many or a size class.

size: once; V: TRBV4-1; CDR3: CASSQDTRADTQYF
size: .; V: TRBV2; CDR3: CASSAGTGELFF
size: .; V: TRBV11-2; CDR3: CASSLVPPATRYNEQFF
size: .; V: TRBV10-3; CDR3: CAISSTGITDTQYF
size: .; V: TRBV19; CDR3: CASSRRRDYEQYF
size: .; V: TRBV7-9; CDR3: CASSFDSNQPQHF
size: once; V: TRBV6-6; CDR3: CASRTALYGYTF
size: once; V: TRBV6-1; CDR3: CASTPVGRFEKLFF
size: once; V: TRBV5-1; CDR3: CASNRNTDTQYF
size: .; V: TRBV27; CDR3: CASSLGLRETQYF
size: once; V: TRBV5-4; CDR3: CASSLGREGSTGELFF
size: .; V: TRBV19; CDR3: CASSLHRTGLFF
size: .; V: TRBV5-4; CDR3: CASSSRTSGQRTDTQYF
size: .; V: TRBV7-9; CDR3: CASSLIFGRNEQFF
size: .; V: TRBV28; CDR3: CASNQGGKETQYF
size: .; V: TRBV6-5; CDR3: CASSQPGQGAYEQYF
size: .; V: TRBV2; CDR3: CASSVEGADSYGYTF
size: .; V: TRBV6-4; CDR3: CAGWYPMGKNIQYF
size: .; V: TRBV25-1; CDR3: CASSGGVYEQYF
size: .; V: TRBV7-2; CDR3: CASSLRLLAVTDTQYF